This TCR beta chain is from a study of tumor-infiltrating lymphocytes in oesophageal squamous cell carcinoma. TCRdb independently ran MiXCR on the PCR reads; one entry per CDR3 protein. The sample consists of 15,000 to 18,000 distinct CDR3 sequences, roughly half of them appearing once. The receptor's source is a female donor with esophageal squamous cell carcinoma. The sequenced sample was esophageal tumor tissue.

DNA for the CDR3: TGTGCCAGCAGGCATGGGACTAGTGGCAGGGATACGCAGTATTTT. This gives the protein CASRHGTSGRDTQYF. The rearrangement joins TRBV7-2 to TRBJ2-3, with 8 bases aligning to TRBD2. Trimming removed 6 bases from V and 6 bases from J; junction bases left unmatched: 11. Germline V gives CDR1 SGHTA, CDR2 FQGNSA. The CDR3 is 15 residues long.